The present T cell receptor (beta chain) was sequenced within a study of control samples from healthy donors and cancer patients. Measured with immunoSEQ multiplex PCR; TCRdb has only the in-frame clones, and not every one. The sample has 90,000 to 100,000 clones, 70% to 80% seen once. CDR1 is SGHRS, CDR2 YFSETQ, per germline. This CDR3 spans 14 amino acids. V lost 6 bases and J 0 bases, leaving 12 bases between the germline ends. This rearrangement joins TRBV5-1 to TRBJ1-1; no reliable D call. The sample taken for sequencing was blood. The clonotype comes from a woman in her twenties or thirties in good health. CDR3 nucleotide sequence: TGCGCCAGCAACCCCGGCCGGGTGAACACTGAAGCTTTCTTT. This translates into CASNPGRVNTEAFF.